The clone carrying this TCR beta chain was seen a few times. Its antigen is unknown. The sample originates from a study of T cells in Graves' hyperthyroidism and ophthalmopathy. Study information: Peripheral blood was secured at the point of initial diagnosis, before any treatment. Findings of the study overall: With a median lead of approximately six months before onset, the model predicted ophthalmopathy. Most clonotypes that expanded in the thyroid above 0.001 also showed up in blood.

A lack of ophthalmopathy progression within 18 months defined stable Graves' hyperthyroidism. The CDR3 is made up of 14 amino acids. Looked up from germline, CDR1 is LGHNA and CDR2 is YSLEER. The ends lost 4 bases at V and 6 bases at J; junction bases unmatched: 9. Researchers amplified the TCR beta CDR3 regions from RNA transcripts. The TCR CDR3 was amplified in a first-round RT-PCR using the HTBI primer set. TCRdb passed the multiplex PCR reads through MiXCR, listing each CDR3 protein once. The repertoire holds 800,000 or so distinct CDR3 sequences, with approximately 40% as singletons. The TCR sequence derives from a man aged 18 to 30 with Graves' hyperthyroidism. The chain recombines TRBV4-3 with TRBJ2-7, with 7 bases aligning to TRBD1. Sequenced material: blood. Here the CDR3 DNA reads TGCGCCAGCAGCCCCTCTGGCACAGGGGCCGAGCAGTACTTC. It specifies CASSPSGTGAEQYF.